This T cell receptor beta chain was profiled in a study of blood T cells in healthy people across ages. Using a J-beta primer mix together with a sample-barcoded 5' primer, a second PCR was run for roughly 6 to 12 cycles. Each cDNA molecule received a tag from a template-switch adaptor that had 12 random nucleotides. MiXCR, applied by TCRdb to the 5' RACE reads, yields one record per CDR3 protein. The sample holds 850,000 to 950,000 distinct CDR3 sequences, around 30% seen once. Ten or more counts support this clonotype. This CDR3 has 12 amino acids. Germline lookup yields CDR1 MDHEN and CDR2 SYDVKM. Trimming took off 3 bases at V and 11 bases at J, with 13 bases between the two ends.

The specimen was blood. This chain uses TRBV28 with TRBJ2-5; D is unclear. The receptor was derived from a woman aged 80 or over in good health. CDR3 protein: CASSFVFDKQYF. The CDR3 nucleotides read TGTGCCAGCAGTTTCGTCTTTGACAAGCAGTACTTC. The full variable domain, its missing parts supplied by reference TRBV28 and TRBJ2-5, is DVKVTQSSRYLVKRTGEKVFLECVQDMDHENMFWYRQDPGLGLRLIYFSYDVKMKEKGDIPEGYSVSREKKERFSLILESASTNQTSMYLCASSFVFDKQYFGPGTRLLVL.